This T cell receptor beta chain came from a study of blood T cell repertoires in COVID-19. Across the whole study: From the United States, Italy and Spain came samples of acute and convalescent COVID-19. T cells, B-cell-depleted T cells, or PBMCs provided the cDNA or gDNA that served as material.

Authors' analysis steps: Estimation of nucleated cell counts was performed using reference gene primer amplification. Produced via immunoSEQ multiplex PCR; TCRdb's table is partial and in-frame only. For V, J and clone size, that table is used; D and trimming come from the DNA. The top ten clones hold about 1.2% of a sample with just under 300,000 clones, approximately 86% of them seen once. V lost 2 bases, J lost 3 bases, and 12 bases lay in between. This CDR3 is built from 14 residues. CDR1 and CDR2 from the germline V gene are SGHKS and YYEKEE (reference sequence). The material sequenced was peripheral blood. The chain joins TRBV5-5 to TRBJ2-7; a possible D gene is TRBD1 (5 bases). The origin of this receptor is a man in his 70s with acute or convalescent COVID-19. The CDR3 sequence: CASSFSAQDYEQYF. CDR3 sequence (DNA): TGTGCCAGCAGCTTCTCGGCACAGGACTACGAGCAGTACTTC.